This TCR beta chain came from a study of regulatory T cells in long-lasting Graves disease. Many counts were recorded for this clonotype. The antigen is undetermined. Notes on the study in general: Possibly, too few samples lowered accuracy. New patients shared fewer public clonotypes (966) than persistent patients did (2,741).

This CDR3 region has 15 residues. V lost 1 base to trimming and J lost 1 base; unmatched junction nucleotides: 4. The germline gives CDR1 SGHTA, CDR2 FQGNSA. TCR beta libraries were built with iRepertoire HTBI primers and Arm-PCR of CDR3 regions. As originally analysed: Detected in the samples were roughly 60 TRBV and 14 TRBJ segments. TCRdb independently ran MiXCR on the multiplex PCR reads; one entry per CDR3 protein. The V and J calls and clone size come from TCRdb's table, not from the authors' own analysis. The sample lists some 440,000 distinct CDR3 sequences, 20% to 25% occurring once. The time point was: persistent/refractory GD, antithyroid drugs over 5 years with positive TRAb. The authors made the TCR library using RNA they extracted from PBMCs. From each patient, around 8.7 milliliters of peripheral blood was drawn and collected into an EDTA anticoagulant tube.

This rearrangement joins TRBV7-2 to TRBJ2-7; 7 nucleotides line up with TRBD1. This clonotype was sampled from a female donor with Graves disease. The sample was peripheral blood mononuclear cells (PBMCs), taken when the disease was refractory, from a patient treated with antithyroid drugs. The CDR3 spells CASSLGRTGSYEQYF. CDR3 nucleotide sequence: TGTGCCAGCAGCTTAGGTAGGACAGGTTCCTACGAGCAGTACTTC.